Below are 3 T cell receptor beta chains sequenced from a single sample in a study of blood T cells in healthy people across ages. For the second PCR, which ran for roughly 7 to 11 cycles, a sample-barcoded 5' primer and a J-beta primer mix were used. TCRdb ran MiXCR on the 5' RACE reads and lists one entry per CDR3 protein. The sample has about 1.1 million distinct CDR3 sequences; around two fifths are singletons. Sequencing was performed on blood. The receptors here all came from a man aged 18 to 29 in good health.

On this clonotype itself: A much larger clone lies a single base off, so this may be a read error. V is TRBV20-1 and J is TRBJ2-3, with 7 bases identical to TRBD1. This CDR3 is built from 12 residues. Losses at the gene ends were 2 bases for V and 9 bases for J; bases not matched to a gene: 5. Germline V CDR1 and CDR2: DFQATT, SNEGSKA (reference sequence). The CDR3, as DNA: TGCAGTGCTAGAAGACAGGGTACAACGCAGTATTTT. It translates to CSARRQGTTQYF.

V is TRBV9 and J is TRBJ2-1, with 8 nucleotides matching TRBD2. The germline CDR1 and CDR2 sequences are SGDLS and YYNGEE. V shed 1 base and J 2 bases; nucleotides not matched to a gene: 8. The CDR3 runs 17 residues. The CDR3 bases are TGTGCCAGCAGCGTAACGGCTAGCGGGTCCCCCTACAATGAGCAGTTCTTC. Protein sequence: CASSVTASGSPYNEQFF.

The chain is built from TRBV4-2 and TRBJ2-4; D is possibly TRBD1 or TRBD2 (5 bases each). The DNA end is a closer match to TRBJ2-7, so the J assignment may be wrong. This CDR3 has 13 amino acids. Germline CDR1 is LGHNA and CDR2 is YNFKEQ. CDR3 in amino acids: CASSDPGPYEQYF. The DNA of the CDR3 is TGTGCCAGCAGCGATCCGGGGCCTTACGAGCAGTACTTC.